This record looks at one TCR beta chain sequence and its context. The sample comes from a study of blood T cell repertoires in COVID-19. Using immunoSEQ multiplex PCR, the repertoire was profiled, and TCRdb retains in-frame clones only, with some absent. The data show around 300,000 clones, with 88% seen just once and approximately 1% held by the top ten. Germline V CDR1 and CDR2: SGHVS, FNYEAQ. The CDR3 consists of 14 residues. V was pared by 1 base and J by 7 bases, with 11 bases between. Sequencing was done on a sample of PBMCs or T cells enriched from blood (not recorded which). The rearrangement joins TRBV7-6 to TRBJ2-1; no definite D call. This receptor was taken from a woman younger than 45 who had recovered from COVID-19. Here the CDR3 reads CASSLGGPANEQFF. CDR3 DNA sequence: TGTGCCAGCAGCTTAGGCGGCCCCGCAAATGAGCAGTTCTTC.